This T cell receptor (beta chain) was sequenced in a study of T cell responses to AZD1222 COVID-19 vaccine. Repertoires were generated with immunoSEQ multiplex PCR, while TCRdb's copy carries only in-frame clones and drops some. The data show 80,000 to 100,000 clones, around nine tenths seen once. Notes on the study in general: Unmutated variant regions are reportedly targeted by nearly half of spike-specific TCRs. Among the donors, most were white British and more were female, and clonal diversity was possibly underestimated. Spike-specific TCR breadth and depth both grew after two AZD1222 doses.

V was pared by 0 bases and J by 2 bases, with 2 bases of the junction left unmatched. CDR1 and CDR2 from the germline V gene are SGHDT and YYEEEE. This CDR3 region has 15 residues. In the case of this clone: Its antigen is unidentified.

The receptor was isolated from an adult in good health. The sample was peripheral blood, taken on day 0 of AZD1222 vaccination. The rearrangement links TRBV5-6 to TRBJ2-7, with 10 bases aligning to TRBD1. CDR3 loop: CASSLGGTGAYEQYF. CDR3 nucleotides: TGTGCCAGCAGCTTGGGAGGGACAGGGGCCTACGAGCAGTACTTC.